This passage covers 22 T cell receptor beta chains from one sample sequenced in a study of spatial heterogeneity in lung cancer. Time point: sample taken at primary tumor resection. Whole RNA, which was extracted from tumor, nontumor lung tissue or frozen PBMC, was sequenced without any cell sorting. MiXCR, run by TCRdb on the 5' RACE reads, gives a single entry per CDR3 protein. This repertoire shows tens of thousands of distinct CDR3 sequences, about an eighth found once; its top ten account for roughly 6.7%. Here the sequenced sample was PBMCs, taken at surgery. Source of these receptors: a male donor with early-stage non-small cell lung cancer.

The sample holds a few counts of this clonotype. The CDR3 loop reads CASSISVTVSTNYGYTF. As DNA, the CDR3 is TGTGCCAGCAGTATATCGGTCACCGTATCAACTAACTATGGCTACACCTTC. The chain carries TRBV11-3 and TRBJ1-2, with D unresolved. The V end lost 6 bases, the J end lost 0 bases, and 20 bases lay between the germline ends. Germline CDR1 is SGHNT and CDR2 is YENEEA. This CDR3 has 17 residues.

Many counts were recorded for this clonotype. The J gene is TRBJ2-2, the V gene TRBV5-1; D is ambiguous. This CDR3 region has 17 residues. V lost 5 bases and J 2 bases, leaving 19 bases between the germline ends. From germline, CDR1 is SGHRS and CDR2 YFSETQ. The CDR3 DNA sequence: TGCGCCAGCAGATCAGACCCGCAGTCGCGAAACACCGGGGAGCTGTTTTTT. As protein: CASRSDPQSRNTGELFF.

As regards this clonotype: This clone may be a read error of a much larger clone one base away. The V gene is TRBV3-1, the J gene TRBJ2-7, with unresolved D. V lost 5 bases to trimming and J lost 2 bases, with 19 bases between them. The CDR3 loop spans 16 amino acids. The germline CDR1 and CDR2 sequences are LGHDT and YNNKEL (reference sequence). CDR3 in DNA: TGTGCCAGCAGCTCCAATGGCGGTACGTCCCCCTACGAGCAGTACTTC. This gives the protein CASSSNGGTSPYEQYF.

This clonotype was seen repeatedly, ten times or more. The chain recombines TRBV16 with TRBJ2-1; D gene unclear. This CDR3 contains 12 residues. Germline CDR1 reads KGHSY; CDR2 reads FQNENV. Trimming took off 4 bases at V and 9 bases at J, with 10 bases between the two ends. The CDR3 DNA reads as TGTGCCAGCAGCCTCCCAGGCTCTGAGCAGTTCTTC. It encodes CASSLPGSEQFF.

The chain joins TRBV6-5 to TRBJ2-2; D is undetermined. Germline assignment: CDR1 MNHEY and CDR2 SVGAGI. This CDR3 region has 14 residues. Trimming cost V 4 bases and J 1 base, with 7 bases left between them. DNA of the CDR3: TGTGCCAGCAGTTGGACGGGGAACACCGGGGAGCTGTTTTTT. It encodes CASSWTGNTGELFF.

This clonotype was seen a handful of times. This chain uses TRBV5-1 with TRBJ2-2; tentative D call: TRBD2 (6 bases). The germline V gene has CDR1 SGHRS and CDR2 YFSETQ. The CDR3 has 17 amino acids. Trimming removed 1 base at V and 0 bases at J, with 13 bases between. CDR3 DNA: TGCGCCAGCAGCTTGTTGAGGCGGGGCCCGAACACCGGGGAGCTGTTTTTT. It specifies CASSLLRRGPNTGELFF.

This clonotype appeared many times. The chain couples TRBV27 to TRBJ2-6; unclear D gene. CDR1 and CDR2 from the germline V gene are MNHEY and SMNVEV (reference sequence). This CDR3 region has 16 residues. Deletions cut 2 bases from V and 4 bases from J, with 12 bases between. This chain's CDR3 is CASSLRVGTGANVLTF. The CDR3 nucleotides read TGTGCCAGCAGTTTAAGGGTGGGCACCGGGGCCAACGTCCTGACTTTC. The full variable domain, in which reference TRBV27 and TRBJ2-6 provide the parts outside the CDR3, is EAQVTQNPRYLITVTGKKLTVTCSQNMNHEYMSWYRQDPGLGLRQIYYSMNVEVTDKGDVPEGYKVSRKEKRNFPLILESPSPNQTSLYFCASSLRVGTGANVLTFGAGSRLTVL.

The chain recombines TRBV2 with TRBJ2-2; TRBD1 might be the D (5 bases). Germline lookup yields CDR1 SNHLY and CDR2 FYNNEI. With 5 bases removed from V and 6 bases from J, the gap between germline ends came to 7 bases. The CDR3 extends over 12 amino acids. The CDR3 nucleotides are TGTGCCAGCAGTACAGGTCCCGGGGAGCTGTTTTTT. Its translation is CASSTGPGELFF.

The chain carries TRBV5-5 and TRBJ1-1, with a possible D match to TRBD1 (6 bases). The CDR3 has 15 residues. Germline V gives CDR1 SGHKS, CDR2 YYEKEE (reference sequence). V gave up 4 bases and J gave up 4 bases, with 17 bases separating them. The CDR3: CASSLILQGGTEAFF. In DNA, the CDR3 is TGTGCCAGCAGCCTAATCCTACAGGGAGGCACTGAAGCTTTCTTT. The full variable domain, completed using reference TRBV5-5 and TRBJ1-1, is DAGVTQSPTHLIKTRGQQVTLRCSPISGHKSVSWYQQVLGQGPQFIFQYYEKEERGRGNFPDRFSARQFPNYSSELNVNALLLGDSALYLCASSLILQGGTEAFFGQGTRLTVV.

CDR3 DNA sequence: TGCAGCGTTGCGGGGGGGGACGCCTCATCCTACGAGCAGTACTTC. Translation: CSVAGGDASSYEQYF. The chain is built from TRBV29-1 and TRBJ2-7, with TRBD2 matching over 8 bases. This CDR3 region has 15 residues. Germline V gene data show CDR1 as SQVTM and CDR2 as ANQGSEA. V trimming: 4 bases; J trimming: 1 base; junction bases outside the gene matches: 9.

This clonotype was counted ten times or more. The J gene is TRBJ2-1, the V gene TRBV7-3, with 11 positions matching TRBD2. The CDR3 totals 15 residues. Germline V gene lookup returns CDR1 SGHTA and CDR2 FQGTGA. Trimming at V came to 5 bases and at J to 6 bases, leaving 6 bases not matched to a gene. The CDR3 DNA reads TGTGCCAGCAGCCCCAGACTAGCGGGAACCAATGAGCAGTTCTTC. Translating gives CASSPRLAGTNEQFF. The full variable domain, rest sourced from reference TRBV7-3 and TRBJ2-1, is GAGVSQTPSNKVTEKGKYVELRCDPISGHTALYWYRQSLGQGPEFLIYFQGTGAADDSGLPNDRFFAVRPEGSVSTLKIQRTERGDSAVYLCASSPRLAGTNEQFFGPGTRLTVL.

The chain employs TRBV7-2 and TRBJ2-2; TRBD2 aligns across 12 bases. CDR1 and CDR2 (germline): SGHTA, FQGNSA. CDR3 size: 15 residues. J lost 4 bases, V lost 7 bases, and 4 bases had no gene match. Written as DNA, the CDR3 is TGTGCCAGCATATCTAGCGGGAGGGGCACCGGGGAGCTGTTTTTT. Translation: CASISSGRGTGELFF.

The chain employs TRBV9 and TRBJ2-1; 7 nucleotides match TRBD1. V shed 4 bases and J 4 bases; nucleotides not matched to a gene: 11. The CDR3 is made up of 16 amino acids. Germline CDR1 SGDLS, CDR2 YYNGEE. Written as DNA, the CDR3 is TGTGCCAGCAGCCCAACAAGGGGGCCTGGGTACAATGAGCAGTTCTTC. Protein product: CASSPTRGPGYNEQFF.

This sequence joins TRBV12-3 or TRBV12-4 and TRBJ1-1; 7 positions agree with TRBD1. There are 13 residues in the CDR3. Germline trimming cut 4 bases from V and 3 bases from J; bases unmatched to any gene: 2. The CDR3 here is CASSYRGDTEAFF. DNA of the CDR3: TGTGCCAGCAGTTACAGGGGTGACACTGAAGCTTTCTTT.

V gene TRBV5-1 combines with J gene TRBJ2-3, with 7 bases aligning to TRBD2. Looked up from germline, CDR1 is SGHRS and CDR2 is YFSETQ. V lost 0 bases, J lost 5 bases, and 12 bases stayed unmatched. This CDR3 is built from 17 residues. The CDR3 coding sequence is TGCGCCAGCAGCTTGGGTCTAGCGGAGGGCTACGGAGATACGCAGTATTTT. Encoded protein: CASSLGLAEGYGDTQYF.

This clonotype was found many times. This chain uses TRBV10-3 with TRBJ2-6; 9 bases match TRBD1. The CDR3 consists of 19 residues. Germline V CDR1 and CDR2: ENHRY, SYGVKD. V lost 1 base, J lost 0 bases, and 7 bases stayed unmatched. The CDR3 DNA is TGTGCCATCAGTGAGTTCAGGACAGGGGATCGCTCTGGGGCCAACGTCCTGACTTTC. Its translation is CAISEFRTGDRSGANVLTF.

At least ten counts were recorded for this clonotype. V gene TRBV4-3 combines with J gene TRBJ2-7; D may correspond to TRBD1 or TRBD2 (6 bases each). Trimming cost V 5 bases and J 2 bases, with 13 bases left between them. This CDR3 has 14 residues. Germline V gene data show CDR1 as LGHNA and CDR2 as YSLEER. The DNA for the CDR3 is TGCGCCAGCAGCGCTTTTAGGGGGGCCTACGAGCAGTACTTC. Its translation is CASSAFRGAYEQYF.

V usage is TRBV3-1 and J usage is TRBJ2-1, with D unresolved. The CDR3 has 11 amino acids. The germline gives CDR1 LGHDT, CDR2 YNNKEL (reference sequence). V dropped 8 bases and J dropped 5 bases, with 7 bases sitting between them. CDR3 sequence reads: CASGSDNEQFF. The CDR3 nucleotides are TGTGCCAGCGGGTCCGACAATGAGCAGTTCTTC.

This clonotype was detected a few times. Its ends do not fully match the called genes, so a read error is possible. The gene calls are TRBV7-8 and TRBJ1-1, with a tentative D call TRBD1 (5 bases). CDR1 and CDR2 from the germline V gene are SGHVS and FQNEAQ. CDR3 length: 12 amino acids. CDR3 bases: TGTGCCAGCAGCTTTGAGGGGACCACTGAAGCTTTT. Protein product: CASSFEGTTEAF.

This clonotype was picked up a small number of times. The rearrangement uses TRBV12-5 and TRBJ2-1, with D unclear. Germline V gene lookup returns CDR1 LGHNT and CDR2 FRNRAP. Between the trimmed V and J ends, which lost 0 bases and 7 bases, there was a span of 13 bases. The CDR3 consists of 15 residues. The CDR3 DNA is TGTGCTAGTGGTTTGGTTCCGATTGGAGCAAATGAGCAGTTCTTC. Its translation: CASGLVPIGANEQFF.

Ten or more counts support this clonotype. The chain recombines TRBV20-1 with TRBJ2-3, with D perhaps being TRBD1 or TRBD2 (5 bases each). V lost 0 bases to trimming and J lost 1 base, with 11 bases between them. The CDR3 runs to 15 residues. Looked up from germline, CDR1 is DFQATT and CDR2 is SNEGSKA (reference sequence). The CDR3 loop reads CSARDRDQGTDTQYF. CDR3 nucleotides: TGCAGTGCTAGAGATCGGGACCAAGGCACAGATACGCAGTATTTT.

This clonotype was recorded a few times. The chain combines TRBV24-1 with TRBJ2-3; D is unclear. The CDR3 extends over 13 amino acids. Germline CDR1 reads KGHDR; CDR2 reads SFDVKD. Trimming left V 2 bases short and J 8 bases short, with 10 bases between. The CDR3, as DNA: TGTGCCACCAGTGATTCCCCAGGTGGTACGCAGTATTTT. It encodes CATSDSPGGTQYF.